Each of the 28 T cell receptor beta chains below was sequenced from the same sample in a study of cytomegalovirus exposure and HLA in healthy donors. The PCR used 60 Vbeta and 13 Jbeta primers. Clones were sequenced by immunoSEQ multiplex PCR, and TCRdb holds only the in-frame ones, with some missing. The sample yields around 180,000 clones, under 90% seen once. Material: PBMCs. Every receptor here comes from a young man in good health and CMV-seropositive.

The chain uses TRBV6-5 and TRBJ2-5; D is possibly TRBD2 (5 bases). The CDR3 consists of 14 residues. CDR1 is MNHEY, CDR2 SVGAGI, per germline. The V end lost 5 bases, the J end lost 5 bases, and 15 bases lay between the germline ends. CDR3 nucleotide sequence: TGTGCCAGCAGTGCAGGCCCGAGGAGGGAGACCCAGTACTTC. It codes for CASSAGPRRETQYF.

This clone has more than one count but fewer than ten. The chain has TRBV7-9 and TRBJ2-7; TRBD1 aligns across 10 bases. Germline V gene lookup returns CDR1 SEHNR and CDR2 FQNEAQ (reference sequence). This CDR3 is built from 15 residues. V was clipped by 3 bases and J by 3 bases; unmatched bases: 5. The CDR3 DNA sequence: TGTGCCAGCAGCTTCGGGGGGACAGGGGTCTACGAGCAGTACTTC. As protein: CASSFGGTGVYEQYF.

This clone has only a few counts. The V and J genes are TRBV28 and TRBJ1-4; D may be TRBD1 (5 bases). The germline gives CDR1 MDHEN, CDR2 SYDVKM. This CDR3 comprises 13 residues. Trimming took 5 bases from V and 10 from J, leaving 14 bases between them. CDR3 residues: CASSPPREGKLFF. DNA for the CDR3: TGTGCCAGCAGTCCCCCCAGGGAGGGAAAACTGTTTTTT.

The chain employs TRBV4-3 and TRBJ2-1; TRBD1 aligns across 9 bases. Germline CDR1 and CDR2: LGHNA and YSLEER. The CDR3 loop spans 17 amino acids. V gave up 0 bases and J gave up 2 bases; unmatched junction bases: 5. CDR3 DNA: TGCGCCAGCAGCCAAGATTTGACAGGGGGTACCTACAATGAGCAGTTCTTC. It is translated as CASSQDLTGGTYNEQFF.

V usage is TRBV4-3 and J usage is TRBJ2-7, with 8 positions matching TRBD1. CDR1 is LGHNA and CDR2 is YSLEER in the germline V gene. Trimming removed 0 bases from V and 3 bases from J; junction bases left unmatched: 7. The CDR3 covers 16 residues. CDR3: CASSQDSGQGLYEQYF. In DNA, the CDR3 is TGCGCCAGCAGCCAAGATAGCGGACAGGGACTCTACGAGCAGTACTTC.

The V call is TRBV7-9, the J call TRBJ1-3; no clear D gene. CDR3 length equals 15 residues. Germline CDR1 and CDR2: SEHNR and FQNEAQ (reference sequence). The V gene lost 0 bases and the J gene lost 2 bases, with 8 bases spanning the gap. CDR3 nucleotide sequence: TGTGCCAGCAGCTTAGCCCAGATTCCTGGAAACACCATATATTTT. Translating it yields CASSLAQIPGNTIYF.

The chain combines TRBV5-1 with TRBJ2-1, with D tentatively TRBD1 (6 bases). Germline CDR1 is SGHRS and CDR2 is YFSETQ. This CDR3 region has 16 residues. Trimming shortened V by 0 bases and J by 3 bases, and 13 bases separated the two germline ends. CDR3 coding DNA: TGCGCCAGCAGCTTGGGCTACAGGGTGCACTACAATGAGCAGTTCTTC. The encoded protein is CASSLGYRVHYNEQFF.

The chain combines TRBV25-1 with TRBJ1-2; possibly TRBD1 for D (5 bases). V lost 4 bases and J lost 4, with 13 bases in between. The CDR3 spans 14 residues. The germline CDR1 and CDR2 sequences are MGHDK and SYGVNS. CDR3: CASSGDRFRYGYTF. The CDR3 bases are TGTGCCAGCAGTGGCGACAGATTTCGCTATGGCTACACCTTC.

The chain is built from TRBV27 and TRBJ2-7; D is undetermined. The CDR3 sequence is 16 residues long. Germline lookup yields CDR1 MNHEY and CDR2 SMNVEV (reference sequence). Trimming pared 0 bases from V and 7 bases from J, leaving 19 bases between. The CDR3 protein is CASSLSPTPPLQEQYF. The CDR3 coding sequence is TGTGCCAGCAGTTTATCCCCGACCCCTCCCTTACAGGAGCAGTACTTC.

This clone was recorded only once. The chain couples TRBV30 to TRBJ2-7; TRBD1 matches at 7 bases. CDR1 and CDR2 from the germline V gene are GTSNPN and SVGIG (reference sequence). This CDR3 has 12 amino acids. V shed 0 bases, J shed 12 bases, and the junction held 8 bases outside the gene matches. The CDR3 protein is CAWSVREDRTYF. The CDR3 DNA is TGTGCCTGGAGTGTACGCGAGGACAGGACGTACTTC.

The chain couples TRBV30 to TRBJ2-5, with D possibly being TRBD2 (6 bases). The J call may be faulty, since TRBJ2-7 better matches the DNA end. The germline gives CDR1 GTSNPN, CDR2 SVGIG (reference sequence). The CDR3 is 13 amino acids. DNA for the CDR3: TGTGCCTGGAGTGTCCCGGGACTCTACGAGCAGTACTTC. Residues: CAWSVPGLYEQYF.

V and J are TRBV14 and TRBJ1-2, with unresolved D. This CDR3 is built from 15 residues. CDR1 is SGHDN, CDR2 FVKESK, per germline. Trimming removed 0 bases from V and 8 bases from J, with 16 bases in between. The CDR3 DNA reads as TGTGCCAGCAGCCAAGACCACTCACTGGCGGCGGGCTACACCTTC. Amino acids: CASSQDHSLAAGYTF. The whole variable domain, filled in from reference TRBV14 and TRBJ1-2, reads EAGVTQFPSHSVIEKGQTVTLRCDPISGHDNLYWYRRVMGKEIKFLLHFVKESKQDESGMPNNRFLAERTGGTYSTLKVQPAELEDSGVYFCASSQDHSLAAGYTFGSGTRLTVV.

This chain links TRBV27 with TRBJ1-2; 10 bases are shared with TRBD1. The CDR3 has 16 amino acids. Losses at the gene ends were 7 bases for V and 0 bases for J; bases not matched to a gene: 8. CDR1 is MNHEY and CDR2 is SMNVEV in the germline V gene (reference sequence). The DNA of the CDR3 is TGTGCCAGCACCGCCGGGACAGGGGCCACTAACTATGGCTACACCTTC. Encoded protein: CASTAGTGATNYGYTF.

The count of this clone is one. The chain couples TRBV27 to TRBJ2-5; TRBD1 agrees at 12 bases. The assigned J gene may be wrong: the sequence end matches TRBJ2-7 better. This CDR3 region has 15 residues. Germline V lookup: CDR1 MNHEY, CDR2 SMNVEV (reference sequence). The CDR3 DNA reads as TGTGCCAGCAGTCCCCGGGACAGGGGGCTCTACGAGCAGTACTTC. This encodes CASSPRDRGLYEQYF.

The CDR3 coding sequence is TGTGCCATCAGTGTCGGTAGTGGGGCACTTGATGGCTACACCTTC. Its protein is CAISVGSGALDGYTF. This chain joins TRBV10-3 and TRBJ1-2; a possible D gene is TRBD1 (5 bases). The V and J ends lost 4 bases and 6 bases respectively, with 18 bases between them. Germline CDR1 reads ENHRY; CDR2 reads SYGVKD. This CDR3 has 15 amino acids.

The J gene is TRBJ2-5, the V gene TRBV5-1; 10 nucleotides match TRBD1. Germline-derived CDR1 and CDR2 are SGHRS and YFSETQ. After removal of 4 bases from V and 5 bases from J, the junction contained 14 bases not matched to a gene. The CDR3 contains 17 residues. This CDR3 reads CASSPGRMTGGEETQYF. The DNA for the CDR3 is TGCGCCAGCAGCCCGGGGAGGATGACAGGGGGCGAGGAGACCCAGTACTTC.

The gene calls are TRBV11-2 and TRBJ2-3; TRBD2 aligns across 7 bases. The CDR3 length is 14 residues. Germline CDR1 reads SGHAT; CDR2 reads FQNNGV. The ends lost 5 bases at V and 4 bases at J; junction bases unmatched: 6. CDR3 nucleotide sequence: TGTGCCAGCAGCCCCATAGCGGGTCCAGATACGCAGTATTTT. Its translation is CASSPIAGPDTQYF.

The chain combines TRBV25-1 with TRBJ2-5; TRBD1 matches 8 bases. Matching the DNA end better, TRBJ2-7 makes the J call doubtful. CDR1 MGHDK and CDR2 SYGVNS come from the germline V gene. This CDR3 is 16 amino acids long. The CDR3 spells CASSGTRGLFSYEQYF. The CDR3 bases are TGTGCCAGCAGTGGAACCAGGGGGCTCTTCTCCTACGAGCAGTACTTC.

V and J are TRBV9 and TRBJ1-2, with 7 bases lining up with TRBD1. This CDR3 contains 18 residues. V lost 3 bases to trimming and J lost 7 bases; unmatched junction nucleotides: 21. Germline lookup yields CDR1 SGDLS and CDR2 YYNGEE. The CDR3 sequence is CASSAGDRMRGQFSGYTF. The CDR3 bases are TGTGCCAGCAGCGCGGGGGATAGGATGAGGGGGCAGTTCTCTGGCTACACCTTC.

The rearrangement uses TRBV7-3 and TRBJ1-1, with no clear D. The germline V gene has CDR1 SGHTA and CDR2 FQGTGA. Trimming stripped 2 bases from V and 2 bases from J, with 12 bases between. The length of the CDR3 is 15 residues. CDR3 amino acids: CASSLVRRSNTEAFF. CDR3 nucleotide sequence: TGTGCCAGCAGCTTAGTTCGGAGGAGCAACACTGAAGCTTTCTTT.

The rearrangement uses TRBV10-1 and TRBJ2-3; tentatively, D is TRBD2 (5 bases). Germline CDR1 and CDR2: WNHNN and SYGVQD (reference sequence). Trimming took 5 bases from V and 2 from J, leaving 11 bases between them. The CDR3 sequence is 14 residues long. This CDR3 is CASSWGAVTDTQYF. For the CDR3, the DNA is TGCGCCAGCAGTTGGGGAGCGGTCACAGATACGCAGTATTTT.

The rearrangement links TRBV27 to TRBJ2-7, with 7 positions matching TRBD2. The ends lost 5 bases at V and 6 bases at J; junction bases unmatched: 13. Germline V CDR1 and CDR2: MNHEY, SMNVEV (reference sequence). The CDR3 is 15 residues long. The CDR3, as DNA: TGTGCCAGCAGTCCGGAGATACGACTAGCAAGCGAGCAGTACTTC. Amino acids: CASSPEIRLASEQYF.

Here the CDR3 DNA reads TGTGCCTCCGCAGTAATTGGCACTGAAGCTTTCTTT. Translating gives CASAVIGTEAFF. This sequence joins TRBV30 and TRBJ1-1, with D unresolved. The CDR3 sequence is 12 residues long. Germline V lookup: CDR1 GTSNPN, CDR2 SVGIG (reference sequence). V was shortened by 7 bases and J by 4 bases, with 13 bases between the two germline ends.

J is TRBJ1-2 and V is TRBV5-1, with D possibly matching TRBD1 (5 bases). Germline assignment: CDR1 SGHRS and CDR2 YFSETQ. V lost 1 base and J lost 0, with 13 bases in between. The CDR3 is 16 residues long. In DNA, the CDR3 is TGCGCCAGCAGCTTGAAGGGGCCAGCTCCTAACTATGGCTACACCTTC. Its protein product is CASSLKGPAPNYGYTF.

On this clone itself: An end of the junction differs from the germline gene, which may be a read error. This sequence joins TRBV6-1 and TRBJ2-1; 8 nucleotides agree with TRBD2. This CDR3 has 17 residues. CDR1 and CDR2 from the germline V gene are MNHNS and SASEGT. Here the CDR3 reads CASSEGLAALIYNEQFF. The CDR3 coding sequence is TGTGCCAGCAGCGAAGGACTAGCCGCGCTGATATACAATGAGCAGTTCTTC.

The chain recombines TRBV6-5 with TRBJ1-2; unclear D gene. This CDR3 comprises 13 residues. Trimming left V 6 bases short and J 5 bases short, with 13 bases between. CDR1 and CDR2 (germline): MNHEY, SVGAGI. The CDR3 DNA reads as TGTGCCAGCAGACCCTTGACGGGATATGGCTACACCTTC. It codes for CASRPLTGYGYTF.

CDR3 region: CASSMDRNQPQHF. CDR3 bases: TGTGCCAGCAGCATGGACAGAAATCAGCCCCAGCATTTT. The V and J genes are TRBV5-4 and TRBJ1-5; maybe TRBD1 (6 bases). The CDR3 runs 13 residues. Germline assignment: CDR1 SGHNT and CDR2 YYREEE (reference sequence). V lost 4 bases, J lost 4 bases, and 9 bases lay in between.

The V and J genes are TRBV5-4 and TRBJ2-1; D ambiguous. This CDR3 comprises 15 residues. CDR1 and CDR2 from the germline V gene are SGHNT and YYREEE (reference sequence). The V gene lost 6 bases and the J gene lost 0 bases, with 13 bases spanning the gap. Written as DNA, the CDR3 is TGTGCCAGCACCGGCCAGACTCGCTCCTACAATGAGCAGTTCTTC. Amino acids: CASTGQTRSYNEQFF.